This TCR beta chain was identified in a study of cytomegalovirus exposure and HLA in healthy donors. Study-level results: Later analysis associated a missense DCLRE1C variant with TCR beta V- and J-gene trimming. Testing in vitro showed a few CMV-associated chains specific for CMV antigens.

The CDR3 runs 13 residues. V lost 5 bases, J lost 4 bases, and 9 bases lay in between. The germline CDR1 and CDR2 sequences are SGHRS and YFSETQ. In the case of this clone: Its antigen is not identified.

It was with 60 Vbeta and 13 Jbeta primers that the PCR ran. Sequencing was performed with immunoSEQ multiplex PCR; in TCRdb, only in-frame clones are kept and a portion is missing. Here the sample spans 110,000 or so clones, roughly 82% being singletons. The chain is built from TRBV5-1 and TRBJ1-4; D is unclear. Material for sequencing was PBMCs. This TCR derives from a man between 18 and 35 years old in good health and CMV-seropositive. CDR3 nucleotide sequence: TGCGCCAGCAGGCGGGGAGGTAATGAAAAACTGTTTTTT. This encodes CASRRGGNEKLFF.